A selection of T cell receptor beta chains follows, all from one sample in a study of cytomegalovirus exposure and HLA in healthy donors. Repertoires were generated with immunoSEQ multiplex PCR, while TCRdb's copy carries only in-frame clones and drops some. The top ten clones hold about 9.9% of a sample with 150,000 to 200,000 clones, 80% of them seen once. The sample comprised PBMCs. These receptors were obtained from a man aged 18 to 35 in good health and CMV-seropositive. Each CDR3 is given with its conserved first and last residue. A D gene is named only where the DNA matches it firmly. The size entry is marked missing in some rows and otherwise reads once, few, many or a size class.

TRBD1	once	TRBV30	TRBJ1-2	CAWTTAGTGGGYTF	TGTGCCTGGACCACAGCCGGGACAGGGGGTGGCTACACCTTC
.	.	TRBV27	TRBJ2-1	CASSQTGLPEQFF	TGTGCCAGCAGTCAAACGGGACTCCCGGAGCAGTTCTTC
TRBD1	.	TRBV19	TRBJ1-2	CASSRAQGANYGYTF	TGTGCCAGTAGTAGAGCACAGGGGGCCAACTATGGCTACACCTTC
TRBD1	once	TRBV4-3	TRBJ1-2	CASSPLGQGNGYTF	TGCGCCAGCAGCCCTCTAGGACAGGGGAATGGCTACACCTTC
TRBD1	.	TRBV7-2	TRBJ1-2	CASSPRTGQPLF	TGTGCCAGCAGCCCGAGGACAGGCCAACCACTTTTC
.	.	TRBV5-5	TRBJ2-5	CASSPWTAPQETQYF	TGTGCCAGCAGCCCGTGGACAGCTCCTCAAGAGACCCAGTACTTC
.	.	TRBV6-1	TRBJ1-1	CASRALNRNTEAFF	TGTGCCAGCAGGGCCCTTAACAGGAACACTGAAGCTTTCTTT
.	once	TRBV14	TRBJ1-4	CASSQDTAGTKFF	TGTGCCAGCAGCCAAGATACCGCCGGGACTAAGTTTTTT
TRBD1	.	TRBV19	TRBJ1-1	CASTPRRTGGVTEAFF	TGTGCCAGTACCCCCCGCAGGACAGGGGGCGTGACTGAAGCTTTCTTT
.	.	TRBV5-1	TRBJ2-3	CASSPRDLGLADTQYF	TGCGCCAGCAGCCCCCGGGACTTAGGTTTAGCAGATACGCAGTATTTT